The clone carrying this TCR beta chain was seen repeatedly, ten times or more. TRAV and TRBV primers primed cDNA for both TCRalpha and TCRbeta. Amplification of TCRs used a constant-region primer and V-primer adapter for approximately 18 PCR cycles. TCRdb used MiXCR to reprocess the reads, holding one entry per CDR3 protein. The repertoire holds about 82,000 distinct CDR3 sequences, with under 20% as singletons. Time point in this sample: before trial treatment. Donors, who were enrolled in a single-arm phase I dose-escalation trial, received nivolumab, ipilimumab, aspirin, low-dose cyclophosphamide and low-dose radiotherapy. The data were taken from a study of low-dose radiotherapy and immunotherapy resistance in tumors. Study-wide context: Intravenous ipilimumab 1 mg/kg every six weeks was given with nivolumab 240 mg every two weeks.

Germline values: CDR1 DFQATT, CDR2 SNEGSKA (reference sequence). CDR3 length equals 12 residues. Between the trimmed V and J ends, which lost 6 bases and 4 bases, there was a span of 12 bases. Sequenced here: PBMCs, sampled before treatment. The chain combines TRBV20-1 with TRBJ2-5, with D tentatively TRBD1 or TRBD2 (5 bases each). This TCR came from a male donor with prostate cancer. The CDR3 spells CSATRAGETQYF. As DNA, the CDR3 is TGCAGTGCAACCAGGGCGGGAGAGACCCAGTACTTC.